This entry describes one T cell receptor beta chain. No antigen is known for it. In the original processing: Clinicopathological groups supplied CDR3 differences that were used to build a distant-metastasis classifier for papillary thyroid cancer. Through MiXCR, TCRdb re-clonotyped the PCR reads. The V and J calls and clone size come from TCRdb's table, not from the authors' own analysis. This table has 5,000 or so clones, 25% to 30% appearing once. This sample was included in a study of metastatic and nonmetastatic thyroid tumors. As for the study in general: Samples came from malignant and benign thyroid patients, and repertoires were compared across blood and tumor or nodule tissue. Regarding the study as a whole: Significantly higher TCR beta diversity was reportedly seen in malignant thyroid tumors than benign nodules, in blood and tumor.

The germline V gene has CDR1 MNHNS and CDR2 SASEGT. The CDR3 contains 13 residues. The germline V and J ends were trimmed by 6 bases and 0 bases, with 8 bases remaining between them. Prior to thyroid surgery, none of the patients had received any treatment. This chain uses TRBV6-1 with TRBJ1-1; tentatively, D is TRBD1 (6 bases). This receptor was identified in a female donor with papillary thyroid cancer or a benign thyroid nodule (not recorded which). Some clones in this sample may be carry-over from other donors' samples. The source material was adjacent normal tissue. Here the CDR3 reads CASRQGVNTEAFF. The DNA for the CDR3 is TGTGCCAGCAGACAGGGAGTGAACACTGAAGCTTTCTTT.